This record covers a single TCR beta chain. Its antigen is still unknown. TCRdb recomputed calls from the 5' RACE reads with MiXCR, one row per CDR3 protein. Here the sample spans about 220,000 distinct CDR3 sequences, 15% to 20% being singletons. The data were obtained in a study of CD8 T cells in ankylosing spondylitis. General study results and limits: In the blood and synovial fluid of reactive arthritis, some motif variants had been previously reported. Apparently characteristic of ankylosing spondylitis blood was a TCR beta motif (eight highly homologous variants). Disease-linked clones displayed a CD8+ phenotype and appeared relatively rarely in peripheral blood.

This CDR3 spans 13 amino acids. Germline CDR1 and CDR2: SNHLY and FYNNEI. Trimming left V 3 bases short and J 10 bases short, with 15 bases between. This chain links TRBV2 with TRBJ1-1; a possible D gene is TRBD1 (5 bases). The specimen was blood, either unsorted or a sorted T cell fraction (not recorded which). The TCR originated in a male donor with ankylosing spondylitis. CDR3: CASSDRGDVGAFF. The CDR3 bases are TGTGCCAGCAGTGATCGGGGGGACGTAGGAGCTTTCTTT. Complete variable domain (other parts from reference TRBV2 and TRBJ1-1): EPEVTQTPSHQVTQMGQEVILRCVPISNHLYFYWYRQILGQKVEFLVSFYNNEISEKSEIFDDQFSVERPDGSNFTLKIRSTKLEDSAMYFCASSDRGDVGAFFGQGTRLTVV.